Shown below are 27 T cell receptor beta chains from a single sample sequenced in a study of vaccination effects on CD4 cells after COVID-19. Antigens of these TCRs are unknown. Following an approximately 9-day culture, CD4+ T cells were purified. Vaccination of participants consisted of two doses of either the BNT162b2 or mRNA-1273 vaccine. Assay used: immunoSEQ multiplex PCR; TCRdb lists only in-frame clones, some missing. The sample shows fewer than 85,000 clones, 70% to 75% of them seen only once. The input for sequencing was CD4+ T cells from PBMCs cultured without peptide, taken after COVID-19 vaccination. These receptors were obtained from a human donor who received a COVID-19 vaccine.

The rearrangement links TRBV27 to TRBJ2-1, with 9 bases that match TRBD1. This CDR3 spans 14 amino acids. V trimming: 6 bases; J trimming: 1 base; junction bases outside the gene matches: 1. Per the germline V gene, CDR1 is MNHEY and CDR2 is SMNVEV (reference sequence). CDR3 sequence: CASSGQGSYNEQFF. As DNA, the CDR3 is TGTGCCAGCAGCGGACAGGGGTCCTACAATGAGCAGTTCTTC.

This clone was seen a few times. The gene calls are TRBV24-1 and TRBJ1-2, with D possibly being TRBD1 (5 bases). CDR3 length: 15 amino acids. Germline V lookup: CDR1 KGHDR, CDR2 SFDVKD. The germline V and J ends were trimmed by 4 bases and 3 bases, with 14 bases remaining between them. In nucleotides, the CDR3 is TGTGCCACCAGTGACCCAATGGGGGGTGACTATGGCTACACCTTC. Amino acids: CATSDPMGGDYGYTF.

The CDR3 loop is CASSGAGQGGEDEQFF. As DNA, the CDR3 is TGTGCCAGCAGCGGCGCCGGACAGGGCGGTGAAGATGAGCAGTTCTTC. J is TRBJ2-1 and V is TRBV9, with TRBD1 matching over 8 bases. This CDR3 has 16 amino acids. CDR1 and CDR2 (germline): SGDLS, YYNGEE. Unmatched junction bases numbered 13, after V lost 3 bases and J lost 8 bases.

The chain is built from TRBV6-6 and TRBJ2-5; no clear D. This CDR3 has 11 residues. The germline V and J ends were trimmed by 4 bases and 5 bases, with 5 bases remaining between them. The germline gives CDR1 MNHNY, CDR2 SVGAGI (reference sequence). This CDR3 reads CASSLRETQYF. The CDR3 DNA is TGTGCCAGCAGTTTGCGGGAGACCCAGTACTTC.

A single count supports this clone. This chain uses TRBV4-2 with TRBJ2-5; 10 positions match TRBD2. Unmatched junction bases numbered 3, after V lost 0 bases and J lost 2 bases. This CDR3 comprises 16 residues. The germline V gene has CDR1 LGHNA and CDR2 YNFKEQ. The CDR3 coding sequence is TGTGCCAGCAGCCAAGATTTAGCGGGGGGACAAGAGACCCAGTACTTC. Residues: CASSQDLAGGQETQYF.

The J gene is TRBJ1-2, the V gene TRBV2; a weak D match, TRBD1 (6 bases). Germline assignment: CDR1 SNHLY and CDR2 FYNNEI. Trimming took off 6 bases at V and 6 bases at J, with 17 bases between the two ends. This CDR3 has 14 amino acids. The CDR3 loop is CASSRMGADNGYTF. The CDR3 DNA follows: TGTGCCAGCAGCCGCATGGGGGCCGACAATGGCTACACCTTC.

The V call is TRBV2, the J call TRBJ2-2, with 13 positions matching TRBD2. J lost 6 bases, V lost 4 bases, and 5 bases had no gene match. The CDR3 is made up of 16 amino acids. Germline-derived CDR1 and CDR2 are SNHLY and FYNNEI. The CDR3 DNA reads TGTGCCAGCAGTGCGACTAGCGGGGGGATCGCCGGGGAGCTGTTTTTT. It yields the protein CASSATSGGIAGELFF.

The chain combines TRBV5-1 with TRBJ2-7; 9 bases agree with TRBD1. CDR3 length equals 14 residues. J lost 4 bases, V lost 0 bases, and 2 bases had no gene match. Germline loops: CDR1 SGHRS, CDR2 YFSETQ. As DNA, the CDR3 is TGCGCCAGCAGCTTGGAGGGACAGGGATACGAGCAGTACGTC. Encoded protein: CASSLEGQGYEQYV.

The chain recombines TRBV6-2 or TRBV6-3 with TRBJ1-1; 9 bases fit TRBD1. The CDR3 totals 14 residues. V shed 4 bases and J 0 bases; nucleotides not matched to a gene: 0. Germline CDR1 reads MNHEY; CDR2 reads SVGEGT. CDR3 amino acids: CASSWDRVNTEAFF. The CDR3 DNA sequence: TGTGCCAGCAGTTGGGACAGGGTGAACACTGAAGCTTTCTTT.

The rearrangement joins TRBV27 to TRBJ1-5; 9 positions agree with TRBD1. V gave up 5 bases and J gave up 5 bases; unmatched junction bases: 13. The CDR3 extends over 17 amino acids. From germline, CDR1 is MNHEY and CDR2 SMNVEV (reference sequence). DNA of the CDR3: TGTGCCAGCAGTCGAACAATTCTCCGGGACAGGGATCAGCCCCAGCATTTT. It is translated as CASSRTILRDRDQPQHF.

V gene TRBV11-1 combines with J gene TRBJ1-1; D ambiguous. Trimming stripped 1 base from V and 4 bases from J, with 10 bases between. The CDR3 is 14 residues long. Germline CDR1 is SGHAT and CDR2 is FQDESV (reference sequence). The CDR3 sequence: CASSLDRDTTEAFF. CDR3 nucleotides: TGTGCCAGCAGCTTAGACCGAGACACCACTGAAGCTTTCTTT.

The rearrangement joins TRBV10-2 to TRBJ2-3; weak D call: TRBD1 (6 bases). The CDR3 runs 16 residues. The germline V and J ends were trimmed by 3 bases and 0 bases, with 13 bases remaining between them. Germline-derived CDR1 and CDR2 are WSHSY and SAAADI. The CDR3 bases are TGCGCCAGCAGTGACTCGGGACACGGAAGCACAGATACGCAGTATTTT. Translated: CASSDSGHGSTDTQYF.

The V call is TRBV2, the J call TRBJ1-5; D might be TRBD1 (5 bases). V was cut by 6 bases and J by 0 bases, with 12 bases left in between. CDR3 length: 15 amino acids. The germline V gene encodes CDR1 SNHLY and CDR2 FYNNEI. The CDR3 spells CASRPGPDSNQPQHF. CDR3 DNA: TGTGCCAGCAGACCGGGGCCGGATAGCAATCAGCCCCAGCATTTT.

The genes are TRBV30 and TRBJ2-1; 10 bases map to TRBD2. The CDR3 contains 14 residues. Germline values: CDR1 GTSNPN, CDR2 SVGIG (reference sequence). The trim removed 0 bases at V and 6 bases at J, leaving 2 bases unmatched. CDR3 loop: CAWSVSGGFNEQFF. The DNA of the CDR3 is TGTGCCTGGAGTGTTAGCGGGGGGTTCAATGAGCAGTTCTTC. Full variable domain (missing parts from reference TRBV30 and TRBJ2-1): SQTIHQWPATLVQPVGSPLSLECTVEGTSNPNLYWYRQAAGRGLQLLFYSVGIGQISSEVPQNLSASRPQDRQFILSSKKLLLSDSGFYLCAWSVSGGFNEQFFGPGTRLTVL.

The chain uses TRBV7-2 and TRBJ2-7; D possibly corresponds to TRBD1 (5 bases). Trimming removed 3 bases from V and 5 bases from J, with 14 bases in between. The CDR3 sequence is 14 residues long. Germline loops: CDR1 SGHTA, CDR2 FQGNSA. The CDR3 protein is CASSFKLGANEQYV. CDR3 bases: TGTGCCAGCAGCTTTAAATTAGGGGCGAACGAGCAGTACGTC.

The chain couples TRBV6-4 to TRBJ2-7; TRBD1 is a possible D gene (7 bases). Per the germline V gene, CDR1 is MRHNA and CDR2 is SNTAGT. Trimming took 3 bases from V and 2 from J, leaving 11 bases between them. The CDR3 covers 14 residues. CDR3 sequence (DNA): TGTGCCAGCAGTGAAACAGGGGAGGCCTACGAGCAGTACGTC. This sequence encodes CASSETGEAYEQYV.

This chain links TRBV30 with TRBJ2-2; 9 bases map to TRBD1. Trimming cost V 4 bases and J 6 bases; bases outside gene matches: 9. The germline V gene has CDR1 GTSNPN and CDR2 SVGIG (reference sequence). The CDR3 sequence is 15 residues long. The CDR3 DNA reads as TGTGCCTGGAATTCCGGGACAGGGTTTTCCGGGGAGCTGTTTTTT. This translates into CAWNSGTGFSGELFF.

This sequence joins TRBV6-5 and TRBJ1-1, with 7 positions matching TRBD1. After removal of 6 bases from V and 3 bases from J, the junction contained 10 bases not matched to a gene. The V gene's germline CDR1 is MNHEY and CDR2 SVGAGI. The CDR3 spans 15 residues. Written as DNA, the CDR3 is TGTGCCAGCAGGCGCGACAGGGTACGGGACACTGAAGCTTTCTTT. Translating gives CASRRDRVRDTEAFF.

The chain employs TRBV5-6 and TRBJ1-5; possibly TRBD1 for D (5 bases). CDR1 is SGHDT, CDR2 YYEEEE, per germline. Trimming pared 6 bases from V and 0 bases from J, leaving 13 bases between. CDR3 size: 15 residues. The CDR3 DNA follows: TGTGCCAGCACCCTTGACAGCTATAGCAATCAGCCCCAGCATTTT. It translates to CASTLDSYSNQPQHF.

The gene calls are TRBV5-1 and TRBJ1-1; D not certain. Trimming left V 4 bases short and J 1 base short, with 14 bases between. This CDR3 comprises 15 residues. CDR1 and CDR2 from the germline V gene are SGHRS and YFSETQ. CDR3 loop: CASSISVLTNTEAFF. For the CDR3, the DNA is TGCGCCAGCAGCATCAGCGTCCTGACGAACACTGAAGCTTTCTTT.

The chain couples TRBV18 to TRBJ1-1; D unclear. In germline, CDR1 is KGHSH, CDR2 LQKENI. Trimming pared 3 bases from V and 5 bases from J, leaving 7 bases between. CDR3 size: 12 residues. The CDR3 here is CASSPLGTEAFF. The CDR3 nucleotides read TGTGCCAGCTCACCTTTGGGGACTGAAGCTTTCTTT.

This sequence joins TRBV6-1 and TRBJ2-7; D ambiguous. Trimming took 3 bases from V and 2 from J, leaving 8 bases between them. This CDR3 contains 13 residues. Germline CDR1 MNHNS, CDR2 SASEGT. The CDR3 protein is CASSESSTYEQYV. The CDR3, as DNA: TGTGCCAGCAGTGAGAGCAGTACCTACGAGCAGTACGTC.

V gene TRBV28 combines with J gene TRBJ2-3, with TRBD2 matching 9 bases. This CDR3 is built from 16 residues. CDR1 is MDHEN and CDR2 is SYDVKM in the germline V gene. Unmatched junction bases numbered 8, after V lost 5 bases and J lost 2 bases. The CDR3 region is CASSHRIAGDTDTQYF. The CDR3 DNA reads TGTGCCAGCAGTCATCGGATAGCGGGGGACACAGATACGCAGTATTTT.

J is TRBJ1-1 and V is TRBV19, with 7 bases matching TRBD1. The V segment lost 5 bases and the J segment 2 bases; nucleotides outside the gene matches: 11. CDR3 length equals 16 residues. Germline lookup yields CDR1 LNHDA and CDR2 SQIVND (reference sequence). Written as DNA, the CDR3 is TGTGCCAGTAGTGGCCCGCCGACAGGGTTTAACACTGAAGCTTTCTTT. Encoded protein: CASSGPPTGFNTEAFF.

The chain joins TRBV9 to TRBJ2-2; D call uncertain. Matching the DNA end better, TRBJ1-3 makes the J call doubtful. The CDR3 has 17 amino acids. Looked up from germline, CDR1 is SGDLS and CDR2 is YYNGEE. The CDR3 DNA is TGTGCCAGCAGCGTAGGTCCGGCAGCCGACTCTGGAAACACCATATATTTT. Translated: CASSVGPAADSGNTIYF.

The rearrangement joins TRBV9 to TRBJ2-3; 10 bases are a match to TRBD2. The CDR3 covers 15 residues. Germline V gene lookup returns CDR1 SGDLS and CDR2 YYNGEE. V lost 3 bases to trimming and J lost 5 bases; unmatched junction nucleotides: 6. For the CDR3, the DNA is TGTGCCAGCAGCGCAGAGCGGGGGGGATTAGATACGCAGTATTTT. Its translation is CASSAERGGLDTQYF.

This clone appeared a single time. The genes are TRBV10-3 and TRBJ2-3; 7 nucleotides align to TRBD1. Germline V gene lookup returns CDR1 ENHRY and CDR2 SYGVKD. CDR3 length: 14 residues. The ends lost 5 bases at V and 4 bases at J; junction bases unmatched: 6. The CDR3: CAISKMDRPDTQYF. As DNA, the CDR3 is TGTGCCATCAGTAAGATGGACAGGCCAGATACGCAGTATTTT.